These 9 T cell receptor beta chains were sequenced from one sample in a study of cytomegalovirus exposure and HLA in healthy donors. PCR used 60 Vbeta primers and 13 Jbeta primers. TCRdb keeps only in-frame clones here, not all; method: immunoSEQ multiplex PCR. Among 77,000 or so clones, about four fifths were seen once, and the ten largest hold 1.6%. The sample consisted of PBMCs. The source is a man aged 35 to 55 in good health and CMV-seronegative.

V and J are TRBV6-6 and TRBJ2-4; D might be TRBD2 (5 bases). The germline CDR1 and CDR2 sequences are MNHNY and SVGAGI (reference sequence). The CDR3 has 11 amino acids. Trimming cost V 7 bases and J 9 bases, with 10 bases left between them. CDR3 amino acids: CASTAGRIQYF. The CDR3 DNA sequence: TGTGCCAGCACCGCGGGTCGCATTCAGTACTTC.

The genes are TRBV27 and TRBJ2-7; 8 bases are a match to TRBD1. V lost 3 bases, J lost 1 base, and 2 bases stayed unmatched. The CDR3 has 14 amino acids. The V gene's germline CDR1 is MNHEY and CDR2 SMNVEV (reference sequence). The CDR3 spells CASSLRDRSYEQYF. The CDR3 DNA is TGTGCCAGCAGTTTGCGGGACAGGTCCTACGAGCAGTACTTC.

The chain employs TRBV18 and TRBJ2-6; possibly TRBD1 for D (5 bases). V gave up 1 base and J gave up 2 bases, with 6 bases separating them. This CDR3 is 15 amino acids long. Germline V gene lookup returns CDR1 KGHSH and CDR2 LQKENI. The CDR3 DNA sequence: TGTGCCAGCTCACCACAGGGGACTGGGGCCAACGTCCTGACTTTC. Its translation: CASSPQGTGANVLTF.

The chain carries TRBV14 and TRBJ2-3; TRBD2 aligns across 13 bases. Per germline, CDR1 SGHDN and CDR2 FVKESK. V lost 0 bases to trimming and J lost 5 bases; unmatched junction nucleotides: 8. The CDR3 runs 18 residues. The CDR3 DNA follows: TGTGCCAGCAGCCAAGAAATGGGACTAGCGGGATTAGGAGATACGCAGTATTTT. This translates into CASSQEMGLAGLGDTQYF.

V usage is TRBV6-5 and J usage is TRBJ1-5; 8 bases agree with TRBD1. Trimming cost V 6 bases and J 3 bases; bases outside gene matches: 1. CDR3 size: 13 residues. The germline CDR1 and CDR2 sequences are MNHEY and SVGAGI. CDR3 sequence reads: CASRGQVNQPQHF. The CDR3 DNA is TGTGCCAGCAGGGGACAGGTCAATCAGCCCCAGCATTTT.

The chain combines TRBV6-4 with TRBJ2-2; possibly TRBD1 for D (5 bases). CDR1 MRHNA and CDR2 SNTAGT come from the germline V gene. This CDR3 spans 14 amino acids. The V end lost 2 bases, the J end lost 3 bases, and 7 bases lay between the germline ends. The CDR3 sequence: CASSDKGDTGELFF. The CDR3 DNA is TGTGCCAGCAGTGACAAAGGGGACACCGGGGAGCTGTTTTTT.

The chain recombines TRBV9 with TRBJ1-4; D gene ambiguous. Trimming cost V 0 bases and J 0 bases, with 6 bases left between them. The CDR3 is made up of 15 amino acids. The germline V gene encodes CDR1 SGDLS and CDR2 YYNGEE. CDR3 region: CASSVGVATNEKLFF. In nucleotides, the CDR3 is TGTGCCAGCAGCGTAGGCGTCGCAACTAATGAAAAACTGTTTTTT.

The rearrangement joins TRBV6-6 to TRBJ2-1, with 9 bases that match TRBD2. Germline assignment: CDR1 MNHNY and CDR2 SVGAGI (reference sequence). With V trimmed by 8 bases and J by 10 bases, 9 bases remained unmatched. The CDR3 is 13 amino acids. The DNA for the CDR3 is TGTGCCAGCTCTCCTAGCGGGATACAGGAGCAGTTCTTC. This encodes CASSPSGIQEQFF.

J is TRBJ2-7 and V is TRBV6-1; 11 positions agree with TRBD2. V shed 2 bases, J shed 2 bases, and the junction held 5 bases outside the gene matches. The germline gives CDR1 MNHNS, CDR2 SASEGT. This CDR3 is 16 amino acids long. The CDR3 is CASSENLAGGAYEQYF. The CDR3 region has the DNA TGTGCCAGCAGTGAAAATCTAGCGGGAGGCGCCTACGAGCAGTACTTC.